This entry lists 18 T cell receptor beta chains sequenced from one sample in a study of blood T cell repertoires in COVID-19. Sequencing was performed with immunoSEQ multiplex PCR; in TCRdb, only in-frame clones are kept and a portion is missing. This sample yields roughly 140,000 clones, of which roughly 80% are seen a single time; around 10% belongs to the top ten. The sequencing input was peripheral blood. The receptors come from an elderly woman in a cohort sampled during active or convalescent COVID-19.

V usage is TRBV28 and J usage is TRBJ1-3; tentative D call: TRBD1 (6 bases). This CDR3 is 16 amino acids long. With 7 bases removed from V and 0 bases from J, the gap between germline ends came to 16 bases. Germline CDR1 and CDR2: MDHEN and SYDVKM. The CDR3 protein is CASTLMGAHSGNTIYF. As DNA, the CDR3 is TGTGCCAGCACCCTGATGGGGGCACACTCTGGAAACACCATATATTTT.

The chain combines TRBV28 with TRBJ2-2, with D tentatively TRBD2 (5 bases). V lost 5 bases and J lost 5, with 12 bases in between. This CDR3 has 14 residues. The germline gives CDR1 MDHEN, CDR2 SYDVKM. This CDR3 is CASSTLWETGELFF. CDR3 bases: TGTGCCAGCAGTACCCTATGGGAGACCGGGGAGCTGTTTTTT.

The chain employs TRBV5-4 and TRBJ2-1; 8 nucleotides line up with TRBD2. The trim removed 6 bases at V and 2 bases at J, leaving 10 bases unmatched. The CDR3 is 16 amino acids. CDR1 is SGHNT and CDR2 is YYREEE in the germline V gene (reference sequence). The CDR3 nucleotides are TGTGCCAGCATCGGGGGGGCTAGCGGAACCTACAATGAGCAGTTCTTC. It specifies CASIGGASGTYNEQFF.

This chain connects TRBV28 to TRBJ1-1, with TRBD1 identical over 7 bases. J gave up 1 base and V 5 bases, and 7 bases lay outside the gene matches. This CDR3 is built from 15 residues. CDR1 and CDR2 from the germline V gene are MDHEN and SYDVKM. CDR3 loop: CASSPSRGTNTEAFF. The CDR3 region has the DNA TGTGCCAGCAGTCCGTCCAGGGGGACGAACACTGAAGCTTTCTTT.

This clone was seen only once. J is TRBJ1-5 and V is TRBV7-8; 8 nucleotides line up with TRBD1. This CDR3 is 13 amino acids long. Trimming took 5 bases from V and 7 from J; bases not matched to a gene: 4. Germline V gene lookup returns CDR1 SGHVS and CDR2 FQNEAQ. CDR3 nucleotides: TGTGCCAGCAGCCACGACAGGGGACAGCCCCAGCATTTT. Amino acids: CASSHDRGQPQHF.

This clone was picked up one time. The V gene is TRBV6-2 or TRBV6-3, the J gene TRBJ1-3; D is uncertain. The V and J ends lost 2 bases and 4 bases respectively, with 12 bases between them. Germline CDR1 is MNHEY and CDR2 is SVGEGT. CDR3 size: 15 residues. CDR3 sequence: CASSYRVTSGNTIYF. The CDR3 DNA is TGTGCCAGCAGTTACCGGGTAACGTCGGGAAACACCATATATTTT.

The rearrangement uses TRBV7-9 and TRBJ1-4; D possibly corresponds to TRBD1 (5 bases). Germline loops: CDR1 SEHNR, CDR2 FQNEAQ (reference sequence). The V end was cut by 0 bases, the J end by 5 bases, with 7 bases between. CDR3 length equals 14 residues. The CDR3 loop is CASSLARGNEKLFF. DNA for the CDR3: TGTGCCAGCAGCTTAGCACGGGGGAATGAAAAACTGTTTTTT.

V and J are TRBV18 and TRBJ1-1; TRBD1 matches at 7 bases. Trimming took 3 bases from V and 1 from J; bases not matched to a gene: 5. CDR3 size: 15 residues. Germline assignment: CDR1 KGHSH and CDR2 LQKENI. CDR3 residues: CASSPSRTGNTEAFF. DNA of the CDR3: TGTGCCAGCTCACCCTCCCGGACAGGGAACACTGAAGCTTTCTTT.

This clone was counted only a few times. The chain's CDR3 is CASSIVAGTEAFF. CDR3 nucleotides: TGTGCCAGTAGTATAGTCGCGGGAACTGAAGCTTTCTTT. The chain employs TRBV19 and TRBJ1-1; D ambiguous. The CDR3 spans 13 residues. V lost 1 base to trimming and J lost 5 bases, with 8 bases between them. CDR1 LNHDA and CDR2 SQIVND come from the germline V gene (reference sequence).

This clone was detected once. This chain joins TRBV5-1 and TRBJ2-3; a possible D gene is TRBD2 (5 bases). CDR1 and CDR2 (germline): SGHRS, YFSETQ. CDR3 length: 16 residues. The V end was cut by 1 base, the J end by 4 bases, with 16 bases between. This CDR3 reads CASSLFPRAGPDTQYF. In DNA form, the CDR3 reads TGCGCCAGCAGCTTGTTCCCGCGGGCCGGCCCAGATACGCAGTATTTT.

The rearrangement links TRBV19 to TRBJ1-2; TRBD1 might be the D (6 bases). There are 14 residues in the CDR3. The V gene lost 4 bases and the J gene lost 5 bases, with 14 bases spanning the gap. CDR1 is LNHDA, CDR2 SQIVND, per germline (reference sequence). The CDR3 DNA sequence: TGTGCCAGTAGTACCTATGACAGGACTTATGGCTACACCTTC. This codes for CASSTYDRTYGYTF.

The CDR3 spells CASSEGAFF. The CDR3 coding sequence is TGTGCCAGCTCCGAGGGAGCTTTCTTT. V usage is TRBV9 and J usage is TRBJ1-1; the D is unclear. The CDR3 extends over 9 amino acids. In germline, CDR1 is SGDLS, CDR2 YYNGEE. Trimming removed 7 bases at V and 10 bases at J, with 8 bases between.

The chain joins TRBV7-9 to TRBJ2-5, with D maybe TRBD1 (6 bases). The V gene's germline CDR1 is SEHNR and CDR2 FQNEAQ (reference sequence). This CDR3 comprises 15 residues. The V and J ends lost 1 base and 4 bases respectively, with 13 bases between them. CDR3 sequence: CASSLGQEFRETQYF. The CDR3 DNA follows: TGTGCCAGCAGCTTAGGACAGGAGTTCCGAGAGACCCAGTACTTC.

The CDR3 reads CATSRSGSTDTQYF. CDR3 coding DNA: TGTGCCACCAGCAGAAGCGGGAGCACAGATACGCAGTATTTT. The chain has TRBV15 and TRBJ2-3; D may be TRBD2 (6 bases). Per germline, CDR1 LNHNV and CDR2 YYDKDF (reference sequence). The CDR3 covers 14 residues. V lost 2 bases to trimming and J lost 0 bases, with 6 bases between them.

The rearrangement links TRBV29-1 to TRBJ1-4; possibly TRBD1 for D (6 bases). From germline, CDR1 is SQVTM and CDR2 ANQGSEA. The CDR3 contains 15 residues. The V end lost 4 bases, the J end lost 3 bases, and 15 bases lay between the germline ends. CDR3 sequence reads: CSVAGWGGANEKLFF. The CDR3 nucleotides are TGCAGCGTTGCGGGCTGGGGGGGCGCTAATGAAAAACTGTTTTTT.

V and J are TRBV30 and TRBJ1-4, with D perhaps TRBD1 (6 bases). The CDR3 sequence is 14 residues long. Per the germline V gene, CDR1 is GTSNPN and CDR2 is SVGIG (reference sequence). V lost 3 bases and J lost 8, with 16 bases in between. CDR3 DNA: TGTGCCTGGAGAGGACAGCTAAGATACGAAAAACTGTTTTTT. It yields the protein CAWRGQLRYEKLFF.

The chain carries TRBV6-4 and TRBJ1-2, with 9 bases that match TRBD1. The CDR3 consists of 14 residues. V was pared by 7 bases and J by 7 bases, with 10 bases of the junction left unmatched. Germline V gene sequence: CDR1 MRHNA, CDR2 SNTAGT. The CDR3 nucleotides are TGTGCCAGCACCCAACAGGGGGCCCGGCGTGGCTACACCTTC. It yields the protein CASTQQGARRGYTF.

This chain joins TRBV3-1 (or the pseudogene TRBV3-2) and TRBJ1-2; D might be TRBD1 (6 bases). Trimming removed 2 bases at V and 4 bases at J, with 11 bases between. CDR1 is LGHDT, CDR2 YNNKEL, per germline (reference sequence). This CDR3 contains 14 residues. CDR3 loop: CASSQQGQAYGYTF. CDR3 coding DNA: TGTGCCAGCAGCCAACAGGGGCAAGCCTATGGCTACACCTTC.